This T cell receptor beta chain appears in the sequencing data of a study of T cells in localized non-small cell lung cancer. Sequencing was performed with immunoSEQ multiplex PCR; in TCRdb, only in-frame clones are kept and a portion is missing. The sample lists tens of thousands of clones; about 87% were seen once. Turning to this clone: As yet, its antigen is unknown.

Trimming removed 4 bases from V and 8 bases from J; junction bases left unmatched: 12. Per germline, CDR1 SGHTA and CDR2 FQGNSA. The CDR3 runs to 15 residues. General study points: Tumor showed lower T cell clonality than uninvolved adjacent lung, where it was highest. Multi-region tumor sequencing was not done, so intratumor heterogeneity could not be excluded.

Specimen: peripheral blood, collected before any cancer treatment. This receptor was obtained from a man aged 40 to 70 with stage I squamous cell lung carcinoma. The chain is built from TRBV7-2 and TRBJ1-1; 8 bases map to TRBD1. CDR3 DNA sequence: TGTGCCAGCAGCTCAGGACAGGGATTAAAACCCGAAGCTTTCTTT. Protein product: CASSSGQGLKPEAFF.